Each of the 15 T cell receptor beta chains below was sequenced from the same sample in a study of control samples from healthy donors and cancer patients. Method: immunoSEQ multiplex PCR; TCRdb's copy keeps in-frame clones and lacks some. Of 150,000 to 190,000 clones listed, 93% were seen once; the top ten hold 2% to 2.5%. The sequenced sample consisted of blood. The receptors were sampled from a man over 45 in good health.

This clone was picked up a small number of times. The V and J genes are TRBV20-1 and TRBJ2-1; D is ambiguous. Per the germline V gene, CDR1 is DFQATT and CDR2 is SNEGSKA (reference sequence). The CDR3 is 11 residues long. Deletions cut 7 bases from V and 5 bases from J, with 9 bases between. CDR3 DNA: TGCAGTGGAGCAAGGGACAATGAGCAGTTCTTC. This sequence encodes CSGARDNEQFF.

V gene TRBV7-2 combines with J gene TRBJ1-2, with D maybe TRBD1 (5 bases). This CDR3 has 15 amino acids. Deletions cut 5 bases from V and 7 bases from J, with 20 bases between. Germline V gene data show CDR1 as SGHTA and CDR2 as FQGNSA. This CDR3 is CASSQLGAVLGGYTF. CDR3 nucleotide sequence: TGTGCCAGCAGCCAGTTAGGGGCAGTTTTAGGTGGCTACACCTTC.

The chain employs TRBV28 and TRBJ1-2; D might be TRBD1 (6 bases). CDR1 MDHEN and CDR2 SYDVKM come from the germline V gene. V was shortened by 5 bases and J by 2 bases, with 12 bases between the two germline ends. The CDR3 runs to 14 residues. The CDR3 protein is CASSPWTENYGYTF. CDR3 nucleotide sequence: TGTGCCAGCAGTCCCTGGACAGAAAACTATGGCTACACCTTC.

This chain connects TRBV9 to TRBJ2-1, with D unresolved. V shed 0 bases and J shed 0 bases, with 10 bases lying between them. Germline V gene data show CDR1 as SGDLS and CDR2 as YYNGEE. The CDR3 length is 16 residues. CDR3 coding DNA: TGTGCCAGCAGCGTAGGTCGCGGAGCCTCCTACAATGAGCAGTTCTTC. Its translation: CASSVGRGASYNEQFF.

The genes are TRBV18 and TRBJ2-2; 9 nucleotides line up with TRBD2. The germline V gene encodes CDR1 KGHSH and CDR2 LQKENI. J was trimmed by 4 bases and V by 0 bases; bases with no gene match: 9. This CDR3 has 18 amino acids. CDR3 nucleotide sequence: TGTGCCAGCTCACCACCAGCATGGCAAGCGGGGGGCACCGGGGAGCTGTTTTTT. Its translation: CASSPPAWQAGGTGELFF. Full variable domain (remainder filled in from reference TRBV18 and TRBJ2-2): NAGVMQNPRHLVRRRGQEARLRCSPMKGHSHVYWYRQLPEEGLKFMVYLQKENIIDESGMPKERFSAEFPKEGPSILRIQQVVRGDSAAYFCASSPPAWQAGGTGELFFGEGSRLTVL.

This chain uses TRBV5-1 with TRBJ1-4; D is unclear. The V gene's germline CDR1 is SGHRS and CDR2 YFSETQ. The V gene lost 0 bases and the J gene lost 4 bases, with 7 bases spanning the gap. The length of the CDR3 is 14 residues. The CDR3 loop is CASSLASDNEKLFF. CDR3 nucleotides: TGCGCCAGCAGCTTGGCCTCGGATAATGAAAAACTGTTTTTT.

The CDR3 loop reads CASREDTPGSYEQYF. As DNA, the CDR3 is TGTGCCAGCAGAGAAGACACCCCCGGCTCCTACGAGCAGTACTTC. The genes are TRBV28 and TRBJ2-7; D uncertain. The length of the CDR3 is 15 residues. V dropped 6 bases and J dropped 0 bases, with 15 bases sitting between them. Germline V gene data show CDR1 as MDHEN and CDR2 as SYDVKM.

This rearrangement joins TRBV9 to TRBJ1-1, with 8 bases matching TRBD1. CDR1 is SGDLS and CDR2 is YYNGEE in the germline V gene. V lost 1 base to trimming and J lost 4 bases; unmatched junction nucleotides: 6. The CDR3 extends over 15 amino acids. As DNA, the CDR3 is TGTGCCAGCAGCGTATTAGAACAGGGGGGCACTGAAGCTTTCTTT. Translating it yields CASSVLEQGGTEAFF.

This clone occurred a few times. The chain is built from TRBV6-1 and TRBJ2-1; TRBD2 agrees at 7 bases. The CDR3 extends over 15 amino acids. CDR1 is MNHNS, CDR2 SASEGT, per germline. J gave up 3 bases and V 2 bases, and 4 bases lay outside the gene matches. CDR3 DNA sequence: TGTGCCAGCAGTGAACAAGCGGGACTCTACAATGAGCAGTTCTTC. This translates into CASSEQAGLYNEQFF.

This chain joins TRBV5-1 and TRBJ1-4, with 10 nucleotides matching TRBD1. This CDR3 region has 15 residues. Germline CDR1 and CDR2: SGHRS and YFSETQ. The V gene end was trimmed by 2 bases and the J gene end by 6 bases; junction bases not matched to a gene: 4. The CDR3 nucleotides are TGCGCCAGCAGCTTTGGACAGGGGGAATATGAAAAACTGTTTTTT. It encodes CASSFGQGEYEKLFF.

V usage is TRBV5-1 and J usage is TRBJ2-7; D uncertain. The ends were cut back, 4 bases at V and 3 bases at J, with 8 bases in the middle. Germline V gene data show CDR1 as SGHRS and CDR2 as YFSETQ. The CDR3 covers 12 residues. The CDR3 loop is CASSPDFYEQYF. The CDR3 DNA is TGCGCCAGCAGCCCGGATTTCTACGAGCAGTACTTC.

The chain joins TRBV19 to TRBJ1-2; D is unresolved. Germline CDR1 reads LNHDA; CDR2 reads SQIVND (reference sequence). CDR3 length equals 15 residues. V was trimmed by 3 bases and J by 3 bases, leaving 14 bases between them. CDR3 nucleotides: TGTGCCAGTAGTATTATGAGAGGAGGCGACTATGGCTACACCTTC. The encoded protein is CASSIMRGGDYGYTF.

This chain uses TRBV28 with TRBJ2-7; D may be TRBD2 (6 bases). The CDR3 sequence is 14 residues long. Germline V CDR1 and CDR2: MDHEN, SYDVKM. With 3 bases removed from V and 6 bases from J, the gap between germline ends came to 15 bases. The CDR3 DNA follows: TGTGCCAGCAGTTTTTGGGACCTCGGGGGCGAGCAGTACTTC. Its translation: CASSFWDLGGEQYF.

This clone was seen only once. The CDR3 bases are TGCGCCAGCAGCTGGTTCCGGACTAGCATAAGCTCTGGGGCCAACGTCCTGACTTTC. Translating it yields CASSWFRTSISSGANVLTF. The rearrangement links TRBV5-1 to TRBJ2-6; TRBD2 matches at 8 bases. The J segment lost 0 bases and the V segment lost 3 bases, leaving 11 bases of the junction unmatched. The length of the CDR3 is 19 residues. Germline-derived CDR1 and CDR2 are SGHRS and YFSETQ.

The chain uses TRBV11-3 and TRBJ1-5; D gene unclear. CDR3 length: 14 amino acids. Germline V lookup: CDR1 SGHNT, CDR2 YENEEA. The V end was cut by 6 bases, the J end by 0 bases, with 9 bases between. The CDR3 region is CASRNGYSNQPQHF. For the CDR3, the DNA is TGTGCCAGCAGAAACGGGTATAGCAATCAGCCCCAGCATTTT.